The 21 T cell receptor beta chains below were found in one sample sequenced in a study of blood T cell repertoires in COVID-19. Only in-frame clones appear in the TCRdb table, and some are missing; sequencing was by immunoSEQ multiplex PCR. The table lists 300,000 to 350,000 clones, roughly 88% of them singletons. Material for sequencing was PBMCs or T cells enriched from blood (not recorded which). These receptors were obtained from a man aged 25-45 years who had recovered from COVID-19.

The CDR3: CASSLPGTTSEQYF. The CDR3 DNA reads TGCGCCAGCAGCTTGCCGGGGACTACATCCGAGCAGTACTTC. This chain uses TRBV5-1 with TRBJ2-7, with 7 bases aligning to TRBD2. This CDR3 has 14 residues. Germline V gene data show CDR1 as SGHRS and CDR2 as YFSETQ. Germline trimming cut 1 base from V and 6 bases from J; bases unmatched to any gene: 7. The whole variable domain, remainder taken from reference TRBV5-1 and TRBJ2-7, is KAGVTQTPRYLIKTRGQQVTLSCSPISGHRSVSWYQQTPGQGLQFLFEYFSETQRNKGNFPGRFSGRQFSNSRSEMNVSTLELGDSALYLCASSLPGTTSEQYFGPGTRLTVT.

In DNA, the CDR3 is TGTGCCAGCAGCCCAACAGGACAGGCTAACTATGGCTACACCTTC. Translation: CASSPTGQANYGYTF. The chain links TRBV7-9 to TRBJ1-2, with 7 positions matching TRBD1. The CDR3 sequence is 15 residues long. Germline trimming cut 5 bases from V and 0 bases from J; bases unmatched to any gene: 6. CDR1 is SEHNR, CDR2 FQNEAQ, per germline (reference sequence). Using reference TRBV7-9 and TRBJ1-2 for the parts outside the CDR3, the full variable domain is DTGVSQNPRHKITKRGQNVTFRCDPISEHNRLYWYRQTLGQGPEFLTYFQNEAQLEKSRLLSDRFSAERPKGSFSTLEIQRTEQGDSAMYLCASSPTGQANYGYTFGSGTRLTVV.

The rearrangement joins TRBV4-1 to TRBJ2-3, with TRBD1 as a possible D gene (6 bases). The CDR3 loop spans 17 amino acids. V dropped 3 bases and J dropped 6 bases, with 22 bases sitting between them. Germline values: CDR1 MGHRA, CDR2 YSYEKL. CDR3 protein: CASSQGPGHLSADTQYF. The CDR3 DNA reads TGCGCCAGCAGCCAGGGACCGGGACACCTGAGTGCGGATACGCAGTATTTT.

The chain links TRBV4-1 to TRBJ2-7; TRBD2 agrees at 7 bases. V trimming: 2 bases; J trimming: 7 bases; junction bases outside the gene matches: 14. Germline lookup yields CDR1 MGHRA and CDR2 YSYEKL. This CDR3 is built from 16 residues. CDR3 sequence (DNA): TGCGCCAGCAGCCAATCCCCCCGGGGAGGGGTGCGTGAGCAGTACTTC. It translates to CASSQSPRGGVREQYF.

The rearrangement links TRBV10-3 to TRBJ1-3; the match to TRBD1 covers 7 bases. The CDR3 loop spans 16 amino acids. CDR1 is ENHRY, CDR2 SYGVKD, per germline. V shed 2 bases and J 4 bases; nucleotides not matched to a gene: 8. In DNA form, the CDR3 reads TGTGCCATCAGTGAGATTACACAGGGGACCGGAAACACCATATATTTT. This encodes CAISEITQGTGNTIYF.

The gene calls are TRBV12-3 or TRBV12-4 and TRBJ1-1, with D maybe TRBD1 (6 bases). Trimming shortened V by 3 bases and J by 5 bases, and 10 bases separated the two germline ends. CDR3 length equals 13 residues. The CDR3 nucleotides read TGTGCCAGCAGTTTCGGACAGCCGACTGAAGCTTTCTTT. This codes for CASSFGQPTEAFF.

The chain couples TRBV28 to TRBJ2-7, with 7 bases fitting TRBD1. The CDR3 has 13 residues. CDR1 is MDHEN, CDR2 SYDVKM, per germline. V lost 6 bases, J lost 5 bases, and 7 bases stayed unmatched. This CDR3 is CASRRQGGHEQYF. CDR3 sequence (DNA): TGTGCCAGCAGGAGACAGGGCGGCCACGAGCAGTACTTC.

V gene TRBV27 combines with J gene TRBJ2-3; D is unclear. Trimming took 6 bases from V and 3 from J, leaving 10 bases between them. There are 13 residues in the CDR3. CDR1 and CDR2 from the germline V gene are MNHEY and SMNVEV (reference sequence). In DNA, the CDR3 is TGTGCCAGCAGCCAGAGAGCGACAGATACGCAGTATTTT. Translating it yields CASSQRATDTQYF.

The chain couples TRBV4-1 to TRBJ1-2; D is unresolved. This CDR3 comprises 14 residues. V was cut by 1 base and J by 2 bases, with 8 bases left in between. Germline V gene lookup returns CDR1 MGHRA and CDR2 YSYEKL. The CDR3 protein is CASSQVSENYGYTF. The DNA for the CDR3 is TGCGCCAGCAGCCAAGTTTCCGAGAACTATGGCTACACCTTC.

The rearrangement links TRBV5-6 to TRBJ2-1; TRBD2 matches 7 bases. After removal of 2 bases from V and 6 bases from J, the junction contained 2 bases not matched to a gene. The germline CDR1 and CDR2 sequences are SGHDT and YYEEEE. The CDR3 is 13 amino acids. CDR3: CASSFLAGNEQFF. In nucleotides, the CDR3 is TGTGCCAGCAGCTTCTTAGCGGGCAATGAGCAGTTCTTC.

The rearrangement uses TRBV5-1 and TRBJ2-2, with TRBD2 matching 9 bases. V was clipped by 6 bases and J by 0 bases; unmatched bases: 9. The germline V gene has CDR1 SGHRS and CDR2 YFSETQ. The CDR3 is 17 residues long. The CDR3 DNA follows: TGCGCCAGCAAAGGACTAGCGACGACGACGAACACCGGGGAGCTGTTTTTT. It is translated as CASKGLATTTNTGELFF. The whole variable domain, filled in from reference TRBV5-1 and TRBJ2-2, reads KAGVTQTPRYLIKTRGQQVTLSCSPISGHRSVSWYQQTPGQGLQFLFEYFSETQRNKGNFPGRFSGRQFSNSRSEMNVSTLELGDSALYLCASKGLATTTNTGELFFGEGSRLTVL.

The chain carries TRBV5-1 and TRBJ2-5, with D possibly matching TRBD1 (8 bases). The ends were cut back, 3 bases at V and 5 bases at J, with 17 bases in the middle. The V gene's germline CDR1 is SGHRS and CDR2 YFSETQ. The CDR3 is made up of 15 amino acids. The CDR3 DNA reads TGCGCCAGCAGCTCAGTCGGACAGGGAGGGGAGACCCAGTACTTC. The encoded protein is CASSSVGQGGETQYF. Full variable domain (rest looked up from reference TRBV5-1 and TRBJ2-5): KAGVTQTPRYLIKTRGQQVTLSCSPISGHRSVSWYQQTPGQGLQFLFEYFSETQRNKGNFPGRFSGRQFSNSRSEMNVSTLELGDSALYLCASSSVGQGGETQYFGPGTRLLVL.

The rearrangement uses TRBV5-1 and TRBJ1-4; TRBD1 matches at 8 bases. After removal of 4 bases from V and 8 bases from J, the junction contained 10 bases not matched to a gene. The CDR3 runs to 15 residues. Germline values: CDR1 SGHRS, CDR2 YFSETQ. The CDR3 nucleotides read TGCGCCAGCAGCGTTGGTGGACAGGGAAAAGAAAAACTGTTTTTT. Protein: CASSVGGQGKEKLFF.

The rearrangement uses TRBV11-3 and TRBJ1-1; TRBD1 might be the D (5 bases). Germline V CDR1 and CDR2: SGHNT, YENEEA. The CDR3 sequence is 13 residues long. V gave up 3 bases and J gave up 7 bases, with 12 bases separating them. The CDR3 spells CASSFHGGDEAFF. For the CDR3, the DNA is TGTGCCAGCAGCTTTCACGGGGGAGATGAAGCTTTCTTT.

CDR3 residues: CASSSYRGLEEKLFF. The CDR3 DNA sequence: TGTGCCAGCAGCTCCTACAGGGGGCTAGAGGAAAAACTGTTTTTT. The chain has TRBV7-2 and TRBJ1-4, with TRBD1 matching over 9 bases. Per germline, CDR1 SGHTA and CDR2 FQGNSA. With 4 bases clipped from V and 8 bases from J, the junction kept 8 bases outside the gene matches. The CDR3 has 15 amino acids.

The chain combines TRBV20-1 with TRBJ1-6; no firm D call. The CDR3 is 14 residues long. From germline, CDR1 is DFQATT and CDR2 SNEGSKA (reference sequence). V was shortened by 3 bases and J by 5 bases, with 11 bases between the two germline ends. The DNA for the CDR3 is TGCAGTGCTAGTGGTCAGATGAATAATTCACCCCTCCACTTT. This codes for CSASGQMNNSPLHF.

The chain couples TRBV27 to TRBJ2-2, with a tentative D call TRBD1 (6 bases). This CDR3 spans 15 amino acids. With 6 bases removed from V and 1 base from J, the gap between germline ends came to 12 bases. The germline gives CDR1 MNHEY, CDR2 SMNVEV (reference sequence). CDR3 region: CASSPLGQNTGELFF. In nucleotides, the CDR3 is TGTGCCAGCAGCCCACTGGGACAGAACACCGGGGAGCTGTTTTTT.

The chain couples TRBV6-5 to TRBJ2-3, with a possible D match to TRBD1 (6 bases). Trimming took off 8 bases at V and 5 bases at J, with 20 bases between the two ends. Looked up from germline, CDR1 is MNHEY and CDR2 is SVGAGI. The CDR3 sequence is 15 residues long. The chain's CDR3 is CASLPRGSSQDTQYF. CDR3 DNA: TGTGCCAGCTTACCCAGGGGCTCCTCACAAGATACGCAGTATTTT.

The chain carries TRBV7-9 and TRBJ1-6; D remains unclear. V was shortened by 5 bases and J by 7 bases, with 12 bases between the two germline ends. Per germline, CDR1 SEHNR and CDR2 FQNEAQ (reference sequence). This CDR3 is 14 amino acids long. CDR3 DNA sequence: TGTGCCAGCAGCGGCAGGCCTCCGAATTCACCCCTCCACTTT. Protein: CASSGRPPNSPLHF.

This rearrangement joins TRBV18 to TRBJ1-4; 11 positions agree with TRBD1. Per the germline V gene, CDR1 is KGHSH and CDR2 is LQKENI. The CDR3 sequence is 16 residues long. V was pared by 5 bases and J by 6 bases, with 8 bases of the junction left unmatched. CDR3 bases: TGTGCCAGCTCAGTACGGACAGGGGGCAACGATGAAAAACTGTTTTTT. Its translation is CASSVRTGGNDEKLFF.

V and J are TRBV19 and TRBJ2-1; perhaps TRBD2 as D (7 bases). CDR1 is LNHDA, CDR2 SQIVND, per germline (reference sequence). CDR3 length equals 13 residues. Trimming left V 3 bases short and J 7 bases short, with 10 bases between. CDR3: CASSIGGLNEQFF. The CDR3 DNA is TGTGCCAGTAGTATCGGGGGGCTTAATGAGCAGTTCTTC.